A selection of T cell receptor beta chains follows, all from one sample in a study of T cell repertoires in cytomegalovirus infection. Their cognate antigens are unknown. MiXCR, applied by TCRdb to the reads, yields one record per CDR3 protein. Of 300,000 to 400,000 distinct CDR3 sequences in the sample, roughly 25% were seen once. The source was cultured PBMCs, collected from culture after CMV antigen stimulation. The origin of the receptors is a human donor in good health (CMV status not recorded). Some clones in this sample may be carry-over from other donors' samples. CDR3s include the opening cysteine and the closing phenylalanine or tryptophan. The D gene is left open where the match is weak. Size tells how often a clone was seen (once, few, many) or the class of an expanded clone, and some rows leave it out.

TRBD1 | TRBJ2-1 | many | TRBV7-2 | TGTGCCAGCAGCTTGGGGACAGGATCCTACAATGAGCAGTTCTTC | CASSLGTGSYNEQFF
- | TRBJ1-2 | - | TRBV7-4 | TGTGCCAGCAGCTTCGGGACGTCCTATGGCTACACCTTC | CASSFGTSYGYTF
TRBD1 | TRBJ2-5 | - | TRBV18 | TGTGCCAGCTCACCAAGGACAGGGGGCGGAGAGACCCAGTACTTC | CASSPRTGGGETQYF
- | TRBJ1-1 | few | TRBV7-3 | TGTGCCAGCAGCTTGAGTGAGCATCCAGGAACTGAAGCTTTCTTT | CASSLSEHPGTEAFF
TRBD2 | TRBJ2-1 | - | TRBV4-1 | TGCGCCAGCAGTCCCCAGCTAGCGGGAAATGCAAATGAGCAGTTCTTC | CASSPQLAGNANEQFF
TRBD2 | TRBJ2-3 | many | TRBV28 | TGTGCCAGCAGCACTAGCGGGAGAACAGATACGCAGTATTTT | CASSTSGRTDTQYF
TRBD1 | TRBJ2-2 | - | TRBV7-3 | TGTGCCAGCAGCCCCACAGGGGTCACCACCGGGGAGCTGTTTTTT | CASSPTGVTTGELFF
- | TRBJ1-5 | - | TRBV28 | TGTGCCAGCAGCGCTAGGGGGTATGGCAATCAGCCCCAGCATTTT | CASSARGYGNQPQHF
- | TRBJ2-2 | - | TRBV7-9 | TGTGCCAGCAGCCGGGCCCCGCGTCCCGGGGAGCTGTTTTTT | CASSRAPRPGELFF
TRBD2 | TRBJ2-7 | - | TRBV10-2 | TGCGCCAGCACGGGAGGGGTCGAGCAGTACTTC | CASTGGVEQYF
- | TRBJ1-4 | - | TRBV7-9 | TGTGCCAGCAGCTTAGTTGCTGAAAAACTGTTTTTT | CASSLVAEKLFF
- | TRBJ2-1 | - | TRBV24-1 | TGTGCCACCAGTGGCCTAGGTGAGCAGTTCTTC | CATSGLGEQFF
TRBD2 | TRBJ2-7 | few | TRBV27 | TGTGCCAGCAGTTTATCTACTAGCGGGAGGTCAGGGGAGCAGTACTTC | CASSLSTSGRSGEQYF
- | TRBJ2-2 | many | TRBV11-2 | TGTGCCAGCAGCCTACACGGGCCGCCCGGGGAGCTGTTTTTT | CASSLHGPPGELFF
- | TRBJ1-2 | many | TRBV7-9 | TGTGCCAGCAGCTTTCCCGGGGATGGCTACACCTTC | CASSFPGDGYTF
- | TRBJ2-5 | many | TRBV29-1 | TGCAGCGTTGAAAGACAGGCCCAAGAGACCCAGTACTTC | CSVERQAQETQYF
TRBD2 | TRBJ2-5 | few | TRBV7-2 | TGTGCCAGCAGCTTAGGACTAGCGGGGCTGGAGACCCAGTACTTC | CASSLGLAGLETQYF
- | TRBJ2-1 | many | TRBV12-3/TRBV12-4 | TGTGCCAGCAGTTTAACGGGTTCCTACAATGAGCAGTTCTTC | CASSLTGSYNEQFF
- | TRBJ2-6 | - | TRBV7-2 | TGTGCCAGCAGCGCCGGCGGGATGCTCGGGGCCAACGTCCTGACTTTC | CASSAGGMLGANVLTF
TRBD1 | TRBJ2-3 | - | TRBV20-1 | TGCAGTGCTCGGCGGACAGGGGGAGCAGATACGCAGTATTTT | CSARRTGGADTQYF
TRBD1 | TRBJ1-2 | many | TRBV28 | TGTGCCAGCTCCAGGGGGCGCGGGTATGGCTACACCTTC | CASSRGRGYGYTF
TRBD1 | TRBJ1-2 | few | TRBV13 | TGTGCCAGCAGCTTAACGGGACAGGGGTACTATGGCTACACCTTC | CASSLTGQGYYGYTF
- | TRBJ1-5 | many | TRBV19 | TGTGCCAGTATAGACAGACCCTATAGCAATCAGCCCCAGCATTTT | CASIDRPYSNQPQHF
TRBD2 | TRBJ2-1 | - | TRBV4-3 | TGCGCCAGCAGCCAAGAAACTAGCGGGATTTTCAACAATGAGCAGTTCTTC | CASSQETSGIFNNEQFF
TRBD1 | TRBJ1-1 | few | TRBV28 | TGTGCCAGCGGGAGGACAGGGATAGTTCCTGAAGCTTTCTTT | CASGRTGIVPEAFF
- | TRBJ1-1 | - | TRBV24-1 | TGTGCCACCAGTGACTCGCAGGACCGAATAGCTGAAGCTTTCTTT | CATSDSQDRIAEAFF